This T cell receptor beta chain was recovered during a study of Ad26.COV2.S vaccination and SARS-CoV-2 variants. Repertoires were generated with immunoSEQ multiplex PCR, while TCRdb's copy carries only in-frame clones and drops some. The table has about 390,000 clones, about 90% seen once; the top ten hold about 1.6%. The V end was cut by 3 bases, the J end by 5 bases, with 10 bases between. The germline V gene has CDR1 KGHSH and CDR2 LQKENI. CDR3 length equals 13 residues. Indicated treatment: 15 to 20 received Ad26.COV2.S at low or high dose, single or two shots; several received placebo; per-sample allocation not given. Day 63 after the first injection of vaccine or placebo was the sampling time. The vaccine antigen was prefusion-stabilized Wuhan SARS-CoV-2 spike.

V usage is TRBV18 and J usage is TRBJ2-5, with D unclear. The material was peripheral blood, obtained in a trial of Ad26.COV2.S vaccine versus placebo. The sequence derives from a person between 18 and 65 years old who received the Ad26.COV2.S COVID-19 vaccine or a placebo. CDR3 loop: CASSPSNGETQYF. The CDR3 nucleotides read TGTGCCAGCTCACCCTCCAACGGGGAGACCCAGTACTTC.